This record covers a single T cell receptor (beta chain). MiXCR, run by TCRdb on the RT-PCR reads, gives a single entry per CDR3 protein. The sample holds about a million distinct CDR3 sequences, about a sixth seen once. This record comes from a study of patients and donors after allogeneic stem cell transplantation. The V gene's germline CDR1 is SQVTM and CDR2 ANQGSEA. The CDR3 loop spans 14 amino acids. With V trimmed by 5 bases and J by 6 bases, 5 bases remained unmatched. The clonotype originates from a human donor who was either an allogeneic HSCT recipient or a stem cell or donor lymphocyte infusion donor (not recorded which). It is not recorded whose cells these are; they may come from a transplant donor. The chain carries TRBV29-1 and TRBJ2-4, with 12 bases that match TRBD1. Sequencing input: blood, either unsorted or a sorted T cell fraction (not recorded which). The CDR3 region has the DNA TGCAGCGTTAAGGGACAGGGGGCCCGAAACATTCAGTACTTC. Translated, it gives CSVKGQGARNIQYF.